The clone carrying this TCR beta chain showed up just a few times. Its cognate antigen is unknown. The CDR3 consists of 15 residues. Trimming shortened V by 2 bases and J by 3 bases, and 11 bases separated the two germline ends. CDR1 and CDR2 (germline): MNHEY, SMNVEV (reference sequence). This table comes from immunoSEQ multiplex PCR, and its TCRdb copy is limited to in-frame clones, with some not included. The repertoire holds roughly 19,000 clones, about 80% seen once, with 15% to 20% in the top ten. Unexposed donor CD4+ T cells date from 2011-2018, before the COVID-19 pandemic. After around nine days of culture, CD4+ T cells were isolated. As cell numbers allowed, unexposed-donor CD4+ T cells faced SARS-CoV-2 S/N and four cold-coronavirus spikes. Cultures received half-medium IL-2 refreshes on days 3 and 7. The sample originates from a study of CD4 T cells in relation to SARS-CoV-2 and coronaviruses.

The V gene is TRBV27, the J gene TRBJ1-5; D might be TRBD1 (5 bases). This receptor was taken from a human donor in good health. The sequencing sample was made of CD4+ T cells from PBMCs, cultured in vitro. The CDR3 spells CASSLQGRFNQPQHF. CDR3 DNA: TGTGCCAGCAGTTTACAGGGCCGGTTCAATCAGCCCCAGCATTTT.